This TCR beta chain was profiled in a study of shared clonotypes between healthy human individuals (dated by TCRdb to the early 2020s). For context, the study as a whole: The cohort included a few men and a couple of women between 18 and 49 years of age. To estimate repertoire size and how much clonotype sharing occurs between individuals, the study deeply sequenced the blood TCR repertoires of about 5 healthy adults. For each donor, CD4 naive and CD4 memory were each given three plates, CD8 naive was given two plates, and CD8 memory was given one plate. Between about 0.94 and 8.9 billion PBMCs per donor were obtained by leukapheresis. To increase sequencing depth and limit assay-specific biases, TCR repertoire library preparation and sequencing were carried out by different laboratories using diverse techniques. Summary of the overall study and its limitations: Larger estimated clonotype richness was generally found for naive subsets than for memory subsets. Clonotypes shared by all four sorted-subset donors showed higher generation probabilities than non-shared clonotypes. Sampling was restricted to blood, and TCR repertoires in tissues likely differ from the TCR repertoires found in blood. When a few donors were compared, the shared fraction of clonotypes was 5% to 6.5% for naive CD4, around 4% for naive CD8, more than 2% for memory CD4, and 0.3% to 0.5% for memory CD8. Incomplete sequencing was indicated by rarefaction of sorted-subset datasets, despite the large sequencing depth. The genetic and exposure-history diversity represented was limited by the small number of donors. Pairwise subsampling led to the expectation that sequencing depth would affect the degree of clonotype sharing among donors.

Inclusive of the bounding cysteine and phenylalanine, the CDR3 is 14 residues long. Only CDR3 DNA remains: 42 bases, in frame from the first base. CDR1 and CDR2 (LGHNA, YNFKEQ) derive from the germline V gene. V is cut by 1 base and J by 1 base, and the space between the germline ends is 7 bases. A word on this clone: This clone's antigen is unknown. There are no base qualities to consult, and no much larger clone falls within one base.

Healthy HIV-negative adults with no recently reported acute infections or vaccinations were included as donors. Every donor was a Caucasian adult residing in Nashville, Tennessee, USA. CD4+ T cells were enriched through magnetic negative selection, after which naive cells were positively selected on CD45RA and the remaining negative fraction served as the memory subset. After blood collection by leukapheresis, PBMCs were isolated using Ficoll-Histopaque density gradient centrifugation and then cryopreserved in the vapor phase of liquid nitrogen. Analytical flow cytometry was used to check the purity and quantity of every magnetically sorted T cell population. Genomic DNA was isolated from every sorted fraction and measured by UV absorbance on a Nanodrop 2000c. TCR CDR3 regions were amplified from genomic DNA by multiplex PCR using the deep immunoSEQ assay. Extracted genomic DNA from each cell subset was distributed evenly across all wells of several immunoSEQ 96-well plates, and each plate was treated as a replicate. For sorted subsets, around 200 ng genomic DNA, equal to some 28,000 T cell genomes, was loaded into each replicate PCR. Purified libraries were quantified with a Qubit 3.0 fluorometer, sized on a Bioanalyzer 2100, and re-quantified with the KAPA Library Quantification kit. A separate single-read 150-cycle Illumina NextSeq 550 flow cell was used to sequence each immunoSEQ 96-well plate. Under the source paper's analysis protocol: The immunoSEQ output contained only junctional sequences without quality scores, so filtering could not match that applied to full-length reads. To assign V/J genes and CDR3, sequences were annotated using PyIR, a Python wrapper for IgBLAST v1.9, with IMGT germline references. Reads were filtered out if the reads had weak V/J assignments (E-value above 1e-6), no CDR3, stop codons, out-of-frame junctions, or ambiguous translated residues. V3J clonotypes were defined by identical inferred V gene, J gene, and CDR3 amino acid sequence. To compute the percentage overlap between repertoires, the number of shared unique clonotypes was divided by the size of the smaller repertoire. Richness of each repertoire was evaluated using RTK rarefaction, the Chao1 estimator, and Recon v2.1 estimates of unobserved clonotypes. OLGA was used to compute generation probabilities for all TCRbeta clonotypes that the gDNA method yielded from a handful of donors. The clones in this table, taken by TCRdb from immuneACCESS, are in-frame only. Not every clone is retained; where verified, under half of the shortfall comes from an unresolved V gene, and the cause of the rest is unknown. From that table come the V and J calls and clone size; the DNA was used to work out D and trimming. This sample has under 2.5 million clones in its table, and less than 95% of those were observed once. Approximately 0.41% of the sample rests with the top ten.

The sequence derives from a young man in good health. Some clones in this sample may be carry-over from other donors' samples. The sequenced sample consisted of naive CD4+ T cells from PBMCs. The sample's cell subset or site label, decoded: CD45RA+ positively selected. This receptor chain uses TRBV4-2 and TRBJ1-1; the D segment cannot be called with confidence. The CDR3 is CASSQGPGNTEAFF. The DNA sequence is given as TGTGCCAGCAGCCAAGGCCCAGGGAACACTGAAGCTTTCTTT.